Shown below are 21 T cell receptor beta chains from a single sample sequenced in a study of CD8 T cells in ankylosing spondylitis. MiXCR, applied by TCRdb to the 5' RACE reads, yields one record per CDR3 protein. The sample lists around 150,000 distinct CDR3 sequences; approximately 10% were seen once. The sample taken for sequencing was blood, either unsorted or a sorted T cell fraction (not recorded which). These receptors originate from a male donor with ankylosing spondylitis or in good health (not recorded which).

This clonotype was detected only a few times. The chain has TRBV7-6 and TRBJ2-1, with D unresolved. The germline V gene has CDR1 SGHVS and CDR2 FNYEAQ. The V end was cut by 5 bases, the J end by 2 bases, with 13 bases between. The CDR3 loop spans 15 amino acids. The CDR3 is CASSGLGRTYNEQFF. CDR3 sequence (DNA): TGTGCCAGCAGCGGGCTCGGACGCACCTACAATGAGCAGTTCTTC. Supplemented by reference TRBV7-6 and TRBJ2-1, the full variable domain reads GAGVSQSPRYKVTKRGQDVALRCDPISGHVSLYWYRQALGQGPEFLTYFNYEAQQDKSGLPNDRFSAERPEGSISTLTIQRTEQRDSAMYRCASSGLGRTYNEQFFGPGTRLTVL.

Regarding this clonotype: A much larger clone sits a single nucleotide away, making a read error possible. CDR3 in DNA: TGTGCCAGCAGCGCTCCTCGGTTCTCGGACGATAAGGAGCAGTACTTC. The encoded protein is CASSAPRFSDDKEQYF. The gene calls are TRBV9 and TRBJ2-7; D gene unclear. The germline V and J ends were trimmed by 3 bases and 7 bases, with 23 bases remaining between them. The CDR3 has 16 amino acids. In germline, CDR1 is SGDLS, CDR2 YYNGEE.

The table lists this clonotype with many counts. The CDR3 DNA follows: TGTGCCAGCAGCTTAGATGGCAGGGCTAATTCACCCCTCCACTTT. It yields the protein CASSLDGRANSPLHF. This chain connects TRBV7-2 to TRBJ1-6; D possibly corresponds to TRBD1 (5 bases). CDR1 SGHTA and CDR2 FQGNSA come from the germline V gene. The CDR3 sequence is 15 residues long. V was trimmed by 1 base and J by 6 bases, leaving 10 bases between them.

This clonotype was observed many times. The chain combines TRBV12-3 or TRBV12-4 with TRBJ2-2, with TRBD2 matching over 14 bases. This CDR3 is 16 amino acids long. V lost 6 bases and J lost 5; bases outside the gene matches: 5. CDR3 sequence: CASSLRLAGGTGELFF. In nucleotides, the CDR3 is TGTGCCAGCAGCCTAAGACTAGCGGGAGGGACCGGGGAGCTGTTTTTT.

The table lists this clonotype with a few counts. This may be a read error: a much more frequent sequence differs by one nucleotide. The chain joins TRBV5-1 to TRBJ2-5, with D possibly TRBD2 on 6 matching bases. The CDR3 covers 14 residues. Germline V lookup: CDR1 SGHRS, CDR2 YFSETQ. V lost 2 bases to trimming and J lost 2 bases, with 10 bases between them. CDR3 nucleotides: TGCGCCAGCAGCTTCGGGACTCTACAAGAGACCCAGTACTTC. It specifies CASSFGTLQETQYF.

This clonotype was seen ten or more times. The genes are TRBV20-1 and TRBJ1-6; unclear D gene. The V gene's germline CDR1 is DFQATT and CDR2 SNEGSKA (reference sequence). Trimming took 4 bases from V and 0 from J, leaving 19 bases between them. CDR3 length equals 18 residues. The CDR3 loop is CSAIPPFAGSSYNSPLHF. The CDR3 DNA sequence: TGCAGTGCTATCCCCCCCTTTGCGGGGAGCTCCTATAATTCACCCCTCCACTTT.

Many counts were recorded for this clonotype. This rearrangement joins TRBV27 to TRBJ1-1; tentatively, D is TRBD1 (5 bases). CDR3 length equals 13 residues. The germline V gene encodes CDR1 MNHEY and CDR2 SMNVEV (reference sequence). V was clipped by 3 bases and J by 5 bases, with 10 bases between them. The CDR3 sequence: CASSFQGETEAFF. The CDR3 bases are TGTGCCAGCAGTTTCCAGGGAGAAACTGAAGCTTTCTTT.

This clonotype has more than one count but fewer than ten. This could be a read error, since a much larger clone is one nucleotide away. The CDR3 DNA follows: TGTGCCAGCAGCCAAGGCGGACAAGAGGCCCAGTACTTC. Protein product: CASSQGGQEAQYF. The J gene is TRBJ2-5, the V gene TRBV4-2, with D perhaps matching TRBD1 (5 bases). The CDR3 spans 13 residues. In germline, CDR1 is LGHNA, CDR2 YNFKEQ.

The chain has TRBV5-1 and TRBJ1-5, with D perhaps matching TRBD1 (5 bases). This CDR3 has 15 residues. Germline lookup yields CDR1 SGHRS and CDR2 YFSETQ. Trimming shortened V by 0 bases and J by 6 bases, and 13 bases separated the two germline ends. The CDR3: CASSLVGGSGQPQHF. Here the CDR3 DNA reads TGCGCCAGCAGCTTGGTCGGGGGATCTGGTCAGCCCCAGCATTTT.

This clonotype was counted only a few times. The CDR3 loop reads CASRGDTHSSDTQYF. The CDR3 DNA is TGTGCCAGCAGGGGAGACACCCACAGCTCAGATACGCAGTATTTT. V gene TRBV12-3 or TRBV12-4 combines with J gene TRBJ2-3, with D possibly TRBD2 on 5 matching bases. This CDR3 has 15 residues. Deletions cut 6 bases from V and 4 bases from J, with 17 bases between.

Worth noting for this clonotype: Given a much more abundant clone one base away, this may be a read error. The gene calls are TRBV12-3 or TRBV12-4 and TRBJ2-1; D may be TRBD2 (6 bases). This CDR3 region has 11 residues. DNA of the CDR3: TGTTCCAGCCGGGAGAACAATGAGCAGTTCTTC. It is translated as CSSRENNEQFF.

This clonotype has at least ten counts. The chain recombines TRBV10-3 with TRBJ1-2; possible D gene TRBD1, 6 bases. Germline assignment: CDR1 ENHRY and CDR2 SYGVKD. V shed 5 bases and J shed 3 bases, with 10 bases lying between them. The CDR3 is 13 amino acids. CDR3 nucleotide sequence: TGTGCCATCAGTACAGGGTTGGACTATGGCTACACCTTC. It specifies CAISTGLDYGYTF.

The chain employs TRBV7-8 and TRBJ2-2, with no clear D. V lost 3 bases and J lost 0, with 8 bases in between. Germline V gives CDR1 SGHVS, CDR2 FQNEAQ. This CDR3 spans 15 amino acids. CDR3 nucleotide sequence: TGTGCCAGCAGCTTCATATCGGCGAACACCGGGGAGCTGTTTTTT. It codes for CASSFISANTGELFF.

The chain carries TRBV18 and TRBJ2-1; unclear D gene. The CDR3 runs 14 residues. V lost 6 bases to trimming and J lost 6 bases, with 15 bases between them. Germline CDR1 KGHSH, CDR2 LQKENI. CDR3 sequence (DNA): TGTGCCAGCTCCCCGCGGCCCGGCGCCAATGAGCAGTTCTTC. Encoded protein: CASSPRPGANEQFF.

The CDR3 DNA follows: TGCGCCAGCAGTGACTCACCTCGGACTAGCGGGTGGTACGAGCAGTACTTC. Protein product: CASSDSPRTSGWYEQYF. The chain couples TRBV10-2 to TRBJ2-7, with 11 bases lining up with TRBD2. The ends lost 3 bases at V and 4 bases at J; junction bases unmatched: 11. Per germline, CDR1 WSHSY and CDR2 SAAADI. This CDR3 has 17 amino acids.

At least ten counts were recorded for this clonotype. The chain uses TRBV28 and TRBJ2-1; D is perhaps TRBD1 (6 bases). V shed 2 bases and J shed 3 bases, with 11 bases lying between them. The CDR3 runs 15 residues. Germline assignment: CDR1 MDHEN and CDR2 SYDVKM. In DNA form, the CDR3 reads TGTGCCAGCAGTTTAAGTGGGGGCCACTACAATGAGCAGTTCTTC. Translation: CASSLSGGHYNEQFF.

This clonotype was recorded a few times. The chain carries TRBV5-6 and TRBJ1-2; 9 bases are a match to TRBD1. Germline CDR1 is SGHDT and CDR2 is YYEEEE. V shed 5 bases and J 4 bases; nucleotides not matched to a gene: 12. The CDR3 is 16 residues long. The CDR3 nucleotides read TGTGCCAGCAGGCGGCGGGACAGGGAATACCTCTATGGCTACACCTTC. The encoded protein is CASRRRDREYLYGYTF.

The chain employs TRBV5-1 and TRBJ1-1, with D unclear. This CDR3 is 15 amino acids long. V was cut by 6 bases and J by 0 bases, with 15 bases left in between. The germline V gene has CDR1 SGHRS and CDR2 YFSETQ. CDR3 sequence: CASKPTAALNTEAFF. In DNA, the CDR3 is TGCGCCAGCAAGCCTACGGCGGCATTGAACACTGAAGCTTTCTTT.

This clonotype was seen a handful of times. The CDR3 DNA reads as TGTGCCAGCAGCTTTTCTCTCGTTGAGCAGTTCTTC. Residues: CASSFSLVEQFF. The J gene is TRBJ2-1, the V gene TRBV7-9; no clear D gene. CDR3 length equals 12 residues. Trimming pared 3 bases from V and 9 bases from J, leaving 9 bases between. The germline V gene encodes CDR1 SEHNR and CDR2 FQNEAQ (reference sequence).

This chain joins TRBV5-1 and TRBJ2-1; 12 positions match TRBD2. CDR1 and CDR2 from the germline V gene are SGHRS and YFSETQ. This CDR3 region has 16 residues. V gave up 0 bases and J gave up 8 bases; unmatched junction bases: 6. The DNA of the CDR3 is TGCGCCAGCAGCTTGGCGGCCCTAGCGGGGGGGCATGAGCAGTTCTTC. Its protein is CASSLAALAGGHEQFF.

This clonotype has a count of ten or more. This chain links TRBV12-3 or TRBV12-4 with TRBJ2-3, with 9 bases lining up with TRBD1. After removal of 5 bases from V and 2 bases from J, the junction contained 5 bases not matched to a gene. This CDR3 has 15 amino acids. The CDR3 DNA reads TGTGCCAGCAGTCCCGGGACAGGGAACACAGATACGCAGTATTTT. Protein product: CASSPGTGNTDTQYF.